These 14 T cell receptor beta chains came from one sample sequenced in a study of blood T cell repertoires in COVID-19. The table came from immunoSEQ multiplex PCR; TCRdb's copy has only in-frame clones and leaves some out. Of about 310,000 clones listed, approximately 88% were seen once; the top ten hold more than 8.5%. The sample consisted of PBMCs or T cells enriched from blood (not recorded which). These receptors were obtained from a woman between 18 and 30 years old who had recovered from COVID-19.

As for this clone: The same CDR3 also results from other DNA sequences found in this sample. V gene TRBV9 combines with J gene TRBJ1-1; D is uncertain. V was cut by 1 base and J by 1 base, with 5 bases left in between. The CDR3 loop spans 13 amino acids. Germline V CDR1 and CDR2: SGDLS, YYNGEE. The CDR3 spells CASSVTGNTEAFF. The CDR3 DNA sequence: TGTGCCAGCAGCGTAACTGGGAACACTGAAGCTTTCTTT. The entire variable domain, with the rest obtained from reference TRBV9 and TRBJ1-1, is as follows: DSGVTQTPKHLITATGQRVTLRCSPRSGDLSVYWYQQSLDQGLQFLIQYYNGEERAKGNILERFSAQQFPDLHSELNLSSLELGDSALYFCASSVTGNTEAFFGQGTRLTVV.

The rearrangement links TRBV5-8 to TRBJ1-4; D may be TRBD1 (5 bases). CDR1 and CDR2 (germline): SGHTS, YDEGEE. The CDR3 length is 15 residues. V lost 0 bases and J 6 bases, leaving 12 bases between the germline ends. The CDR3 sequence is CASSLARTPYEKLFF. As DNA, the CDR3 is TGTGCCAGCAGCTTGGCCAGGACACCTTATGAAAAACTGTTTTTT. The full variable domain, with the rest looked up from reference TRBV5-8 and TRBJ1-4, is EAGVTQSPTHLIKTRGQQATLRCSPISGHTSVYWYQQALGLGLQFLLWYDEGEERNRGNFPPRFSGRQFPNYSSELNVNALELEDSALYLCASSLARTPYEKLFFGSGTQLSVL.

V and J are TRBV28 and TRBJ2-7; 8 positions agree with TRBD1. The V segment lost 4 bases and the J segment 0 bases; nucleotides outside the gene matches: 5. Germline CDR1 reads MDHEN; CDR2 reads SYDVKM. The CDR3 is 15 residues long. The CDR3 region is CASSWHRGSSYEQYF. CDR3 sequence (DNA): TGTGCCAGCAGTTGGCACAGGGGGAGCTCCTACGAGCAGTACTTC.

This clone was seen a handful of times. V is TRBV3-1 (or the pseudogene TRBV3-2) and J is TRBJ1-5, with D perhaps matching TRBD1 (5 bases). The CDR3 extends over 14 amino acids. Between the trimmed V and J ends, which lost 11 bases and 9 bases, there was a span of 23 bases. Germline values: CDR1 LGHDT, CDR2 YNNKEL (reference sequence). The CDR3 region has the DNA TGTGCCTCCAGCGGGGGTACCCCCGAGTCGCCCCAGCATTTT. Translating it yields CASSGGTPESPQHF.

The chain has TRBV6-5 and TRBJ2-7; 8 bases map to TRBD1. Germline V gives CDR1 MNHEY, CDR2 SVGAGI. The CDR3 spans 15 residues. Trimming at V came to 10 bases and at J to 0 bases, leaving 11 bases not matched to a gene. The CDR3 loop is CAKANRGKSSYEQYF. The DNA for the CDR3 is TGTGCCAAAGCCAACAGGGGGAAAAGCTCCTACGAGCAGTACTTC.

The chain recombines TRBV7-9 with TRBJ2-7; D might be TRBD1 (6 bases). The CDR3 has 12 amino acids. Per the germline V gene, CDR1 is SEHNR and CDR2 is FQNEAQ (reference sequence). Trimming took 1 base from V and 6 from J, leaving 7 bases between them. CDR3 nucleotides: TGTGCCAGCAGCTTAGGGACAGTCGAGCAGTACTTC. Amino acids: CASSLGTVEQYF.

The CDR3 bases are TGTGCCAGCAGTTTAGGGGGACTGGGGAACCAGCCCCAGCATTTT. Encoded protein: CASSLGGLGNQPQHF. This chain joins TRBV27 and TRBJ1-5; TRBD1 might be the D (5 bases). Germline lookup yields CDR1 MNHEY and CDR2 SMNVEV (reference sequence). The CDR3 loop spans 15 amino acids. V was trimmed by 2 bases and J by 7 bases, leaving 15 bases between them.

CDR3 sequence: CASRAKTGVGTEAFF. The CDR3 DNA sequence: TGTGCCAGCAGGGCCAAGACAGGGGTGGGTACTGAAGCTTTCTTT. This chain connects TRBV6-5 to TRBJ1-1, with 8 positions matching TRBD1. The germline V gene has CDR1 MNHEY and CDR2 SVGAGI. V shed 6 bases and J 5 bases; nucleotides not matched to a gene: 11. This CDR3 contains 15 residues.

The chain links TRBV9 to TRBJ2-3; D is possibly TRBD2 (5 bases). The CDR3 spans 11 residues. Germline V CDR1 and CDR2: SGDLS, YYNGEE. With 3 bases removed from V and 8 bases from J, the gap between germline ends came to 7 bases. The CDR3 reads CASSEAGTQYF. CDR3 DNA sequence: TGTGCCAGCAGCGAGGCGGGTACGCAGTATTTT.

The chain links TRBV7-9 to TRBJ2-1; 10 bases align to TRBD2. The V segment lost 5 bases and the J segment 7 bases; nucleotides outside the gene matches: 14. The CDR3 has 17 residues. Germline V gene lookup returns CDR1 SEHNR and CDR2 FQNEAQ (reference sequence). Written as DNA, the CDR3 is TGTGCCAGCAGCCCTAAATACCTAGCGGGAGTGTGGAATGAGCAGTTCTTC. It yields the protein CASSPKYLAGVWNEQFF.

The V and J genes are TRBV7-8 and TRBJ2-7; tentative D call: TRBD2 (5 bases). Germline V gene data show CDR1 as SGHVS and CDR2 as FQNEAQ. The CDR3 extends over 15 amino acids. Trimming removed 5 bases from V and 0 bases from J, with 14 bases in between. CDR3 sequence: CASSPGQRPSYEQYF. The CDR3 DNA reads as TGTGCCAGCAGCCCTGGCCAGCGGCCCTCCTACGAGCAGTACTTC.

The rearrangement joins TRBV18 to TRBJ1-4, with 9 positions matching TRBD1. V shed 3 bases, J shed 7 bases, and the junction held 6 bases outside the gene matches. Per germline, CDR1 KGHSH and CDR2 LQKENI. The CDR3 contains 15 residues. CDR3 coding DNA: TGTGCCAGCTCACCGGGACAGGGAGTATCTGAAAAACTGTTTTTT. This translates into CASSPGQGVSEKLFF.

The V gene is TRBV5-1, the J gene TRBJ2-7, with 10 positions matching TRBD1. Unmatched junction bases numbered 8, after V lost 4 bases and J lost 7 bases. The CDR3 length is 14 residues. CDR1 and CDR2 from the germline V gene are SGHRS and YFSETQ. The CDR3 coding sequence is TGCGCCAGCAGCCCAGCCGGGACAGGGGAGGAGCAGTACTTC. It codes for CASSPAGTGEEQYF. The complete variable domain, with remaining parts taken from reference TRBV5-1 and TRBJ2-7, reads KAGVTQTPRYLIKTRGQQVTLSCSPISGHRSVSWYQQTPGQGLQFLFEYFSETQRNKGNFPGRFSGRQFSNSRSEMNVSTLELGDSALYLCASSPAGTGEEQYFGPGTRLTVT.

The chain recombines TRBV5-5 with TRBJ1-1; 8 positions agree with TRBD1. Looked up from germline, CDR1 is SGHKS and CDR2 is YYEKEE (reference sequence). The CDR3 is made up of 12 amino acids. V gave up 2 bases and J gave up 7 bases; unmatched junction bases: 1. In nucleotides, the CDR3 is TGTGCCAGCAGCTTACAGGGGGATGAAGCTTTCTTT. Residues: CASSLQGDEAFF.